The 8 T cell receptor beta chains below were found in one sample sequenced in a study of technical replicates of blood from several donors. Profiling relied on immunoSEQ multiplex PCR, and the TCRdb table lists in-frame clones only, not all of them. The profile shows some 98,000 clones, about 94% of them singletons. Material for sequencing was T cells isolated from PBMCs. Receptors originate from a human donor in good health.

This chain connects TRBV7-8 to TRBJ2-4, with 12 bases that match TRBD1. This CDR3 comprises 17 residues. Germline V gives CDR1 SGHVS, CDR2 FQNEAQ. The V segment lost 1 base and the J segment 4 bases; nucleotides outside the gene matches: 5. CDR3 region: CASSLGPGQGAKNIQYF. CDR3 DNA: TGTGCCAGCAGCTTAGGTCCGGGACAGGGGGCAAAAAACATTCAGTACTTC. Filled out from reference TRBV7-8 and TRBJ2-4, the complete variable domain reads GAGVSQSPRYKVAKRGQDVALRCDPISGHVSLFWYQQALGQGPEFLTYFQNEAQLDKSGLPSDRFFAERPEGSVSTLKIQRTQQEDSAVYLCASSLGPGQGAKNIQYFGAGTRLSVL.

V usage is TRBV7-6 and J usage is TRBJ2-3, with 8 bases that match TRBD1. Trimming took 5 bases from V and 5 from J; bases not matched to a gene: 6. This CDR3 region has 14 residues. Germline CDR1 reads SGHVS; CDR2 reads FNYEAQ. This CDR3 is CASSPGQGGDTQYF. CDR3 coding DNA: TGTGCCAGCAGCCCAGGACAGGGAGGAGATACGCAGTATTTT.

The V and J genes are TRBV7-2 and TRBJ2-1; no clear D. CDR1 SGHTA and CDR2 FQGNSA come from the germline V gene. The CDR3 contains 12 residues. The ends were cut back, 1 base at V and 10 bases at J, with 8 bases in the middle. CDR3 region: CASSLETGEQFF. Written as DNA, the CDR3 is TGTGCCAGCAGCTTAGAGACTGGCGAGCAGTTCTTC.

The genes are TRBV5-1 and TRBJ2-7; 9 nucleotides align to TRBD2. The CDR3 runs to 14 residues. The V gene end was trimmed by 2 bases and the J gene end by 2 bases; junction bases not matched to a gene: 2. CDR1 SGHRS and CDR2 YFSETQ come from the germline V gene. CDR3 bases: TGCGCCAGCAGCTTTAGCGGGGGAACCTACGAGCAGTACTTC. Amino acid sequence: CASSFSGGTYEQYF.

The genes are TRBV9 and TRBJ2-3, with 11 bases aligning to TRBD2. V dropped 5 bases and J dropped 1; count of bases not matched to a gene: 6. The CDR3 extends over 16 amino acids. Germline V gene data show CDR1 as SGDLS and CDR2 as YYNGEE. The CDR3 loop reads CASSRQTSGGTDTQYF. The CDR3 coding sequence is TGTGCCAGCAGTCGCCAGACTAGCGGGGGCACAGATACGCAGTATTTT.

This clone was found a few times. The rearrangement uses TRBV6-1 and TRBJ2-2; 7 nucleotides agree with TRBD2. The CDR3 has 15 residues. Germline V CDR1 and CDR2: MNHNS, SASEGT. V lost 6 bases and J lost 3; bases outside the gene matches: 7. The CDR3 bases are TGTGCCAGCAGCCCCGTTGGGGGGGACACCGGGGAGCTGTTTTTT. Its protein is CASSPVGGDTGELFF.

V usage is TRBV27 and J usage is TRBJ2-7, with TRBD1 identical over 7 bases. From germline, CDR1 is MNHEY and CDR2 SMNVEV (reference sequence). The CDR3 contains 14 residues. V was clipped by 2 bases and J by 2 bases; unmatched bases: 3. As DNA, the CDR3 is TGTGCCAGCAGTTTAGGAACAGGGGCCTACGAGCAGTACTTC. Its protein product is CASSLGTGAYEQYF.

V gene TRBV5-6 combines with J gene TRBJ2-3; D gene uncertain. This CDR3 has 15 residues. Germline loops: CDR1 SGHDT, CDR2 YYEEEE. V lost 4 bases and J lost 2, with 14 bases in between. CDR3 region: CASSLGFRTTDTQYF. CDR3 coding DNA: TGTGCCAGCAGCCTCGGGTTTCGTACCACAGATACGCAGTATTTT.